Here is one T cell receptor (delta chain) with its context. Its antigen is still unknown. Base qualities are missing; no much larger clone stands one base away. RNA was extracted with the RNeasy mini kit and reverse transcribed using Superscript III. Multiplex PCR was used to generate CDR3 amplicons, with pooled V-gene forward primers and a constant-region reverse primer carrying Illumina adaptor overhangs. Amplicons were gel-purified, then indexed with Nextera index primers over approximately 8 extra PCR cycles and purified with AMPure XP beads. Libraries were sequenced on an Illumina MiSeq with paired-end 250 bp reads, dual indexing and around 22% PhiX spike-in. As for the original processing: FastQC was used to quality check the reads, while ea-utils fastq-join merged the TRG read pairs. IMGT/HighV-QUEST was used to annotate sequences, retaining only productive sequences with an unambiguous V-gene assignment, and each clonotype was defined by an identical CDR3 sequence. Downstream analysis used VDJtools 1.1.1, tcR 2.2.3, Treemap and vegan Shannon diversity in R 3.4.4. TCRdb reran clone calling on the public reads with CATT; rows sharing one DNA sequence were then combined. These V and J calls originate from TCRdb's pipeline instead of the authors' own analysis. Recorded for this sample are more than 50,000 delta-chain clones; around 15% of them occurred a single time. The ten largest clones represent roughly 0.37% of the sample.

This specimen comes from a study of Vδ1+ human thymocytes (dated by TCRdb to the late 2010s). About the study as a whole: mRNA-level TRG and TRD CDR3 repertoires of highly purified Vdelta1+ thymocytes from young children were characterised as a data resource. Validation of the multiplex-based CDR3 amplicon strategy against 5'RACE-based CDR3 amplicon generation methods had been performed previously.

Thymic samples were depleted of alphabeta T cells, then CD3+ TCRVdelta1+ TCRVdelta2- thymocytes were FACS-sorted. Sorted Vdelta1+ thymocyte purity ranged from roughly 96% to 99.6%. Thymic specimens came from 8 or 9 paediatric patients undergoing corrective cardiac surgery, aged from about 5 days to 17 months. The thymic tissue was dispersed, and mononuclear cells were isolated using a Histopaque-1077 density gradient. The staining antibodies were anti-TCRVdelta1 clone TS8.2, anti-TCRVdelta2 clone B6, anti-CD3 clone HIT3a and anti-TCRalphabeta clone IP26. Between the V and J ends, shortened by 5 bases and 3 bases respectively, the junction contains 31 bases. The CDR3 contains 20 residues, cysteine and phenylalanine counted. Solely the CDR3 DNA is kept, with 60 bases framed from the first base. From the germline V gene, CDR1 is TSWWSYY and CDR2 is QGS. Points the paper makes about the study in general: Many TRG clonotypes were shared between donors (up to about 6.9x10^3), whereas TRD repertoires were essentially private (max roughly 100 shared). The authors advised highly purified populations and single-cell validation, since unexpected Vdelta2 sequences could cause misinterpretation of bulk repertoire data. Even though sort purity was high, around a fifth of thymic TRD sequences were Vdelta2 (and few were Vdelta3), which was not the case for the peripheral blood Vdelta1+ controls. In contrast to oligoclonal peripheral blood repertoires, thymic TRG and TRD repertoires appeared to be highly polyclonal with Gaussian CDR3 length distributions. Because no clustering by age or sex was seen, donors were not stratified by age or sex in the analyses.

The specimen was Vdelta1+ gamma-delta thymocytes from the thymus. The cell subset or site label on this specimen signifies: FACS-sorted CD3+ TCRalphabeta- TCRVdelta1+ TCRVdelta2- thymocytes. This TCR was recovered from a girl under three years old who had congenital heart surgery. The sequence is built from TRDV1 and TRDJ1; the D gene could be either TRDD1, TRDD2 or TRDD3, each agreeing at 5 bases. The nucleotide sequence is given as TGTGCTCTTGGGCGGCCTTCTCACGAAATCTGGGTCGGGTACGCCGATAAACTCATCTTT. Protein translation: CALGRPSHEIWVGYADKLIF.